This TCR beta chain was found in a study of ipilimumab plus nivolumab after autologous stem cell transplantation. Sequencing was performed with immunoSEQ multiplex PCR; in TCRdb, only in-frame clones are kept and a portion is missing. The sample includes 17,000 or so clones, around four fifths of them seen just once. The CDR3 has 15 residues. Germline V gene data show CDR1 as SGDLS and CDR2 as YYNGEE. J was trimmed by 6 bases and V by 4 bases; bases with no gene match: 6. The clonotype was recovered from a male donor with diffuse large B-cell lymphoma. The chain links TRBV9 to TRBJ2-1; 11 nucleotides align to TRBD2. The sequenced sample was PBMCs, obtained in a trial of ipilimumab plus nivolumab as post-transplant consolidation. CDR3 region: CASSTPSGGINEQFF. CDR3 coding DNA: TGTGCCAGCAGCACCCCTAGCGGGGGGATCAATGAGCAGTTCTTC.